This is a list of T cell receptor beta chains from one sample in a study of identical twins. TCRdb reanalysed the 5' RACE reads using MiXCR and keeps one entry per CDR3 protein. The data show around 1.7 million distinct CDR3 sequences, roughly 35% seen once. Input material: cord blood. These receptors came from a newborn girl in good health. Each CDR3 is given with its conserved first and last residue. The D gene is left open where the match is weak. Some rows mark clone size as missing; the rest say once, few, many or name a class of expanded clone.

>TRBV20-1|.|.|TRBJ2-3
CSVGRELADTQYF
TGCAGTGTCGGCCGGGAGCTGGCAGATACGCAGTATTTT
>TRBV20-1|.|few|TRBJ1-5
CSARDQGRQPQHF
TGCAGTGCTAGAGATCAGGGACGGCAGCCCCAGCATTTT
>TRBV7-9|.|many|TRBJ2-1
CASSDLYNEQFF
TGTGCCAGCAGTGACCTCTACAATGAGCAGTTCTTC
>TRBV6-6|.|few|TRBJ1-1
CASSYPTDMNTEAFF
TGTGCCAGCAGTTACCCGACGGACATGAACACTGAAGCTTTCTTT
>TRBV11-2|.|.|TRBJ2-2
CASSLGHLNTGELFF
TGTGCCAGCAGCTTAGGACACCTGAACACCGGGGAGCTGTTTTTT
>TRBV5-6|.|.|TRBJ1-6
CASSLDAGSPLHF
TGTGCCAGCAGCTTGGATGCAGGCTCACCCCTCCACTTT
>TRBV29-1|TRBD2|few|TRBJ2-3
CSVGTSGGVADTQYF
TGCAGCGTGGGGACTAGCGGGGGCGTGGCAGATACGCAGTATTTT
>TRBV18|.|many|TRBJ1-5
CASSPHRDQPQHF
TGTGCCAGCTCACCTCACAGGGATCAGCCCCAGCATTTT
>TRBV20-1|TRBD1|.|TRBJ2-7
CSARERQGVDEQYF
TGCAGTGCTAGAGAACGTCAGGGGGTAGACGAGCAGTACTTC
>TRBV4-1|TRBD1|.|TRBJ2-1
CASSRGTGGFDEQFF
TGCGCCAGCAGCCGCGGGACAGGGGGTTTTGATGAGCAGTTCTTC
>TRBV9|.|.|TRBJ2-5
CASSPRRLENEQYF
TGTGCCAGCAGCCCCCGCCGGCTCGAGAATGAGCAGTACTTC
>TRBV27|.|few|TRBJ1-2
CASRGDGSANYGYTF
TGTGCCAGCAGGGGGGACGGATCCGCTAACTATGGCTACACCTTC
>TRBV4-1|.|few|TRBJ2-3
CASSQLGAGDTQYF
TGCGCCAGCAGCCAGTTGGGGGCGGGAGATACGCAGTATTTT
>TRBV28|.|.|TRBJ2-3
CASSLPTKPADTQYF
TGTGCCAGCAGTTTACCTACCAAACCGGCAGATACGCAGTATTTT
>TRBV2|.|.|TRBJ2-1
CASSEARGNYNEQFF
TGTGCCAGCAGTGAAGCAAGGGGGAACTACAATGAGCAGTTCTTC